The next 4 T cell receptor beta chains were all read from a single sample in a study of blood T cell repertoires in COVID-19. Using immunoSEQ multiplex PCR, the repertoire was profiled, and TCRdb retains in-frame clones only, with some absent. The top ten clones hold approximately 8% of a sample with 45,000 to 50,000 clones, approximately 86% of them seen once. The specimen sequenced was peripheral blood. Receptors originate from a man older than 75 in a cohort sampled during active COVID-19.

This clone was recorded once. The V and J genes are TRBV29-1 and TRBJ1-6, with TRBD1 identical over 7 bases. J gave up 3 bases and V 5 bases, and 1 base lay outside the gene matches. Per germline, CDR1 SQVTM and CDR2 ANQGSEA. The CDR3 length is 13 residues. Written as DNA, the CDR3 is TGCAGCGTTAGGGACAGCTATAATTCACCCCTCCACTTT. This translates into CSVRDSYNSPLHF.

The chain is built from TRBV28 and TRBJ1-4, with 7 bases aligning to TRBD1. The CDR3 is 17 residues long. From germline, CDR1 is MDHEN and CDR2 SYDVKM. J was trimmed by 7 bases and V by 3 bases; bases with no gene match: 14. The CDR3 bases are TGTGCCAGCAGTTTGTCTTTAAGGGCAGGGGGAATTGAAAAACTGTTTTTT. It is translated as CASSLSLRAGGIEKLFF.

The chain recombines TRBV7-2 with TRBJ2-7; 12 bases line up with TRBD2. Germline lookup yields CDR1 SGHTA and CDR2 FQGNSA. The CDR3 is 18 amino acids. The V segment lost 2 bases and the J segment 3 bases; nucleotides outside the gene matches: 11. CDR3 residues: CASSLPGLAGAGGYEQYF. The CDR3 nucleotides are TGTGCCAGCAGCTTACCGGGACTAGCGGGTGCCGGGGGCTACGAGCAGTACTTC.

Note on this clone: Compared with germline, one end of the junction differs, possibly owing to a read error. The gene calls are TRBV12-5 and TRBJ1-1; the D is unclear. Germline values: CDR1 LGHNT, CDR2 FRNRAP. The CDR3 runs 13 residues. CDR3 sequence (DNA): TGTGCTAGTGGTTTGGAACCGGGAACCCGTCTTACCTTT. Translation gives CASGLEPGTRLTF. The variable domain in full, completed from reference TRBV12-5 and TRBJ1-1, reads DARVTQTPRHKVTEMGQEVTMRCQPILGHNTVFWYRQTMMQGLELLAYFRNRAPLDDSGMPKDRFSAEMPDATLATLKIQPSEPRDSAVYFCASGLEPGTRLTFGQGTRLTVV.